These T cell receptor beta chains were read from a single sample in a study of T cells in Graves' hyperthyroidism and ophthalmopathy. A single record per CDR3 protein comes from TCRdb applying MiXCR to the multiplex PCR reads. The sample includes some 690,000 distinct CDR3 sequences, roughly a sixth seen only once; the top ten take around 15%. Source material: blood. The receptor set was obtained from a man aged 45-60 years with Graves' hyperthyroidism. Both conserved end residues are part of each CDR3. The D gene is left open where the match is weak. Size tells how often a clone was seen (once, few, many) or the class of an expanded clone, and some rows leave it out.

v_call	d_call	j_call	clone_size	cdr3_aa	cdr3_nt
TRBV2	-	TRBJ2-2	few	CASSEEVSDPNTGELFF	TGTGCCAGCAGTGAAGAGGTCAGCGACCCGAACACCGGGGAGCTGTTTTTT
TRBV11-2	-	TRBJ2-7	many	CASTAGWLYEQYF	TGTGCCAGCACCGCCGGCTGGTTATACGAGCAGTACTTC
TRBV2	TRBD2	TRBJ2-5	many	CASRETSGGTETQYF	TGTGCCAGCAGAGAGACTAGCGGAGGAACCGAGACCCAGTACTTC
TRBV24-1	-	TRBJ1-5	few	CATSDLGLPQHF	TGTGCCACCAGTGATTTGGGGTTGCCCCAGCATTTT
TRBV14	-	TRBJ2-7	few	CASSQTTRNSYEQYF	TGTGCCAGCAGCCAGACTACCAGGAATTCCTACGAGCAGTACTTC
TRBV3-1	TRBD2	TRBJ2-1	-	CASSQNEVAGGLNEQFF	TGTGCCAGCAGCCAAAACGAGGTAGCGGGAGGGCTCAATGAGCAGTTCTTC
TRBV7-2	-	TRBJ1-1	-	CASSLVIANTEAFF	TGTGCCAGCAGCTTAGTTATTGCGAACACTGAAGCTTTCTTT
TRBV28	-	TRBJ2-1	-	CASGEGEQFF	TGTGCCAGTGGAGAAGGTGAGCAGTTCTTC
TRBV24-1	-	TRBJ2-7	-	CATTLGWEPEQYF	TGTGCCACCACCCTGGGGTGGGAACCCGAGCAGTACTTC
TRBV10-3	-	TRBJ2-1	-	CAISEVTGYNEQFF	TGTGCCATCAGTGAGGTCACAGGCTACAATGAGCAGTTCTTC
TRBV7-3	-	TRBJ2-3	-	CASSQIPGGHPDTQYF	TGTGCCAGCAGCCAAATCCCTGGAGGGCACCCAGATACGCAGTATTTT
TRBV15	-	TRBJ2-3	few	CARPRDTQYF	TGTGCCCGACCCCGGGATACGCAGTATTTT
TRBV6-5	TRBD1	TRBJ1-4	many	CASSYSGTGGAEEKLFF	TGTGCCAGCAGTTACTCTGGGACAGGGGGCGCGGAGGAAAAACTGTTTTTT
TRBV6-5	TRBD2	TRBJ2-3	-	CASSYGLAGSDTQYF	TGTGCCAGCAGTTACGGACTAGCGGGGTCAGATACGCAGTATTTT
TRBV3-1	-	TRBJ1-1	-	CTSSQKVNTEAFF	TGTACCAGCAGCCAAAAGGTCAACACTGAAGCTTTCTTT
TRBV2	-	TRBJ2-7	-	CASIIVGAGYEQYF	TGTGCCAGCATCATCGTGGGGGCCGGCTACGAGCAGTACTTC
TRBV19	-	TRBJ1-5	-	CASSIDGYVNQPQHF	TGTGCCAGTAGTATTGACGGATATGTCAATCAGCCCCAGCATTTT
TRBV2	TRBD2	TRBJ2-3	many	CASGLAGVPDTQYF	TGTGCCAGCGGACTAGCGGGAGTGCCTGATACGCAGTATTTT
TRBV6-9	-	TRBJ2-3	-	CASSSLTSLIDTQYF	TGTGCCAGCAGTTCCTTGACTAGTTTAATAGATACGCAGTATTTT
TRBV5-6	-	TRBJ1-4	-	CASSLTRTREKLFF	TGTGCCAGCAGCCTCACCCGGACGCGCGAAAAACTGTTTTTT
TRBV6-1	TRBD1	TRBJ1-4	few	CASRRSGTGEKLFF	TGTGCCAGCAGACGATCCGGGACAGGTGAAAAACTGTTTTTT
TRBV28	-	TRBJ1-2	-	CASSLEQGGYGYSF	TGTGCCAGCAGTTTGGAACAGGGTGGCTATGGCTACAGCTTC
TRBV27	-	TRBJ1-6	-	CASSLHKSSYSSPLHF	TGTGCCAGCAGTTTACATAAGAGCTCCTATAGTTCACCCCTCCACTTT
TRBV29-1	-	TRBJ2-7	few	CSVVVGFYEQYF	TGCAGCGTTGTTGTGGGGTTCTACGAGCAGTACTTC
TRBV28	-	TRBJ2-7	-	CASSSRDTGREQYF	TGTGCCAGCAGTTCCCGGGACACCGGGCGGGAGCAGTACTTC
TRBV20-1	TRBD2	TRBJ2-7	-	CSARDPDSGRWTYEQYF	TGCAGTGCTAGAGATCCTGATAGCGGGAGGTGGACCTACGAGCAGTACTTC
TRBV4-3	-	TRBJ1-1	many	CASSHRLDTEAFF	TGCGCCAGCAGCCATAGGCTTGACACTGAAGCTTTCTTT
TRBV7-3	-	TRBJ2-3	few	CASGNPGTQSSTDTQYF	TGTGCCAGCGGCAATCCCGGGACCCAATCTAGCACAGATACGCAGTATTTT
TRBV20-1	TRBD2	TRBJ2-3	many	CSARSPLSGRSTDTQYF	TGCAGTGCTAGATCCCCCCTTAGCGGGCGAAGCACAGATACGCAGTATTTT
TRBV6-1	TRBD2	TRBJ2-1	many	CASSVELAGYNEQFF	TGTGCCAGCAGTGTGGAGCTAGCGGGTTACAATGAGCAGTTCTTC
TRBV30	-	TRBJ1-6	few	CAWSVRPRTSPLHF	TGTGCCTGGAGTGTCCGGCCGAGGACTTCACCCCTCCACTTT
TRBV6-5	-	TRBJ2-7	-	CASSYSIFTGKPEQYF	TGTGCCAGCAGTTACTCGATTTTCACAGGCAAACCCGAGCAGTACTTC
TRBV30	-	TRBJ2-1	few	CAWSEQSLDEQFF	TGTGCCTGGAGTGAACAATCCCTCGATGAGCAGTTCTTC
TRBV6-5	TRBD2	TRBJ2-1	few	CASSYSPSGRGAYSYNEQFF	TGTGCCAGCAGTTACTCACCTAGCGGGAGAGGGGCCTACTCCTACAATGAGCAGTTCTTC
TRBV6-2/TRBV6-3	-	TRBJ2-3	-	CASNLPWTKADTQYF	TGTGCCAGCAACCTCCCGTGGACCAAAGCCGATACGCAGTATTTT
TRBV7-3	TRBD2	TRBJ2-6	many	CASSLTSGGGSGANVLTF	TGTGCCAGCAGCTTGACTAGCGGGGGGGGGTCTGGGGCCAACGTCCTGACTTTC
TRBV6-1	-	TRBJ2-7	few	CASSDAWTPTFFYEQYF	TGTGCCAGCAGTGACGCATGGACACCCACTTTCTTCTACGAGCAGTACTTC
TRBV10-3	TRBD2	TRBJ2-1	-	CAISETSGEGLEQFF	TGTGCCATCAGTGAGACTAGCGGGGAGGGGCTTGAGCAGTTCTTC
TRBV14	-	TRBJ2-3	-	CASSQGGSPLSTDTQYF	TGTGCCAGCAGCCAAGGGGGAAGCCCTTTGAGCACAGATACGCAGTATTTT
TRBV7-9	-	TRBJ2-3	many	CASSLGLLGGTDTQYF	TGTGCCAGCAGCTTAGGGCTGCTTGGAGGCACAGATACGCAGTATTTT
TRBV24-1	-	TRBJ2-7	many	CATSDLRDGDYEQYF	TGTGCCACCAGTGATCTCCGGGACGGGGACTACGAGCAGTACTTC
TRBV5-6	TRBD2	TRBJ2-7	-	CASSFSGPTYEQYF	TGTGCCAGCAGCTTTAGCGGGCCCACCTACGAGCAGTACTTC
TRBV12-3/TRBV12-4	-	TRBJ2-7	many	CASSGLASSYEQYF	TGTGCCAGCAGTGGACTGGCAAGCTCCTACGAGCAGTACTTC
TRBV5-4	TRBD2	TRBJ2-1	-	CASSFWREGPYNEQFF	TGTGCCAGCAGCTTTTGGCGGGAGGGCCCCTACAATGAGCAGTTCTTC
TRBV29-1	-	TRBJ1-2	-	CSAVWGYGYTF	TGCAGCGCCGTATGGGGGTATGGCTACACCTTC
TRBV14	-	TRBJ2-2	many	CASSQDYENTGELFF	TGTGCCAGCAGCCAAGATTACGAGAACACCGGGGAGCTGTTTTTT
TRBV30	-	TRBJ1-2	many	CAWSVWGDYGYTF	TGTGCCTGGAGTGTTTGGGGTGACTATGGCTACACCTTC
TRBV19	-	TRBJ2-6	many	CAAKPDSGANVLTF	TGTGCCGCGAAGCCTGACTCTGGGGCCAACGTCCTGACTTTC